Below are 6 T cell receptor beta chains sequenced from a single sample in a study of T-cell memory formation after mild COVID-19. A single record per CDR3 protein comes from TCRdb applying MiXCR to the 5' RACE reads. The sample records hundreds of thousands of distinct CDR3 sequences, over 20% being singletons. Sequenced material: PBMCs or a T cell subset sorted from them (not recorded which). Source of these receptors: an adult woman who had mild COVID-19 (a few samples of this study predate the infection). Cell type and time point are not known.

This clonotype has only a few counts. The J gene is TRBJ1-1, the V gene TRBV5-6; D gene unclear. CDR3 length: 17 residues. V was shortened by 6 bases and J by 0 bases, with 21 bases between the two germline ends. Germline CDR1 is SGHDT and CDR2 is YYEEEE. In nucleotides, the CDR3 is TGTGCCAGCACCCTTCAGCCGCCCCGCGCACTGAACACTGAAGCTTTCTTT. This encodes CASTLQPPRALNTEAFF.

The rearrangement links TRBV7-6 to TRBJ2-3; D might be TRBD2 (5 bases). CDR1 is SGHVS, CDR2 FNYEAQ, per germline. CDR3 length equals 20 residues. Between the trimmed V and J ends, which lost 6 bases and 10 bases, there was a span of 38 bases. CDR3 nucleotide sequence: TGTGCCAGCAGTCGTCGCCGGGAACACCTAAATTTGGGTTTATTGGATCCGCAGTATTTT. It is translated as CASSRRREHLNLGLLDPQYF.

V usage is TRBV5-1 and J usage is TRBJ2-7; TRBD2 matches at 13 bases. V lost 5 bases, J lost 4 bases, and 3 bases stayed unmatched. The germline CDR1 and CDR2 sequences are SGHRS and YFSETQ. The CDR3 length is 14 residues. CDR3 bases: TGCGCCAGCAGACAGGGACTAGCGGGATACGAGCAGTACTTC. Translating gives CASRQGLAGYEQYF.

This clonotype was recorded a few times. The J gene is TRBJ2-1, the V gene TRBV20-1, with a possible D match to TRBD1 (5 bases). Germline loops: CDR1 DFQATT, CDR2 SNEGSKA (reference sequence). The CDR3 runs 14 residues. V lost 0 bases and J lost 8, with 14 bases in between. CDR3 in DNA: TGCAGTGCTAGAGAGGCGCAGGGTTTCCATGAGCAGTTCTTC. Translation gives CSAREAQGFHEQFF.

CDR3 in DNA: TGCGCCAGCAGCCAAGATCTGAGGGACTTCCAAGAGACCCAGTACTTC. This encodes CASSQDLRDFQETQYF. This sequence joins TRBV4-3 and TRBJ2-5; maybe TRBD2 (6 bases). Germline CDR1 is LGHNA and CDR2 is YSLEER. CDR3 length: 16 residues. V lost 0 bases and J 1 base, leaving 12 bases between the germline ends.

This clonotype appeared a few times. V and J are TRBV24-1 and TRBJ2-1, with D unresolved. This CDR3 is built from 17 residues. Germline V CDR1 and CDR2: KGHDR, SFDVKD. Trimming took off 3 bases at V and 0 bases at J, with 14 bases between the two ends. The CDR3 nucleotides read TGTGCCACCAGTGATGCGGCCTTACCGAGCTCCTACAATGAGCAGTTCTTC. The encoded protein is CATSDAALPSSYNEQFF.